Below are 22 T cell receptor beta chains sequenced from a single sample in a study of T cells in Graves' hyperthyroidism and ophthalmopathy. The TCR beta CDR3 regions underwent amplification using RNA transcripts as the source. HTBI primers were employed in a first-round RT-PCR of the TCR CDR3. Via MiXCR, TCRdb re-called the multiplex PCR reads, giving one row per CDR3 protein. The sample records about 300,000 distinct CDR3 sequences, around 20% being singletons. Sequenced material: blood. Receptor source: a man aged 50 to 59 with Graves' ophthalmopathy.

CDR3 DNA sequence: TGTGCCAGCTCACAAAGCGGGAGAGTCGATGAGCAGTTCTTC. It translates to CASSQSGRVDEQFF. V usage is TRBV27 and J usage is TRBJ2-1; 8 bases are a match to TRBD2. Trimming at V came to 8 bases and at J to 8 bases, leaving 11 bases not matched to a gene. CDR1 is MNHEY and CDR2 is SMNVEV in the germline V gene (reference sequence). The CDR3 contains 14 residues.

This clonotype was picked up many times. CDR3 sequence: CASSIYTNTEAFF. The CDR3, as DNA: TGTGCCAGCAGTATTTACACAAACACTGAAGCTTTCTTT. The V and J genes are TRBV2 and TRBJ1-1, with D unresolved. The length of the CDR3 is 13 residues. V lost 5 bases to trimming and J lost 2 bases, with 9 bases between them. Germline V CDR1 and CDR2: SNHLY, FYNNEI.

This clonotype was seen once. One base away lies a much larger clone, so this may be a sequencing read error. The chain carries TRBV20-1 and TRBJ1-1, with 11 nucleotides matching TRBD1. The V segment lost 4 bases and the J segment 11 bases; nucleotides outside the gene matches: 9. Germline CDR1 DFQATT, CDR2 SNEGSKA (reference sequence). This CDR3 contains 13 residues. Here the CDR3 DNA reads TGCAGTGCTAAACCTCTGGGACAGGGGGAGGCTTTCTTT. Its translation: CSAKPLGQGEAFF.

This clonotype was observed at least ten times. The gene calls are TRBV20-1 and TRBJ1-6; D gene ambiguous. The germline CDR1 and CDR2 sequences are DFQATT and SNEGSKA (reference sequence). The V end was cut by 0 bases, the J end by 6 bases, with 12 bases between. The CDR3 runs to 15 residues. The DNA for the CDR3 is TGCAGTGCTAGAGATAGTGTGAGGTCTAATTCACCCCTCCACTTT. This translates into CSARDSVRSNSPLHF.

This clonotype was seen many times. This chain uses TRBV6-1 with TRBJ2-7; 8 bases line up with TRBD1. Germline assignment: CDR1 MNHNS and CDR2 SASEGT. V shed 6 bases, J shed 5 bases, and the junction held 12 bases outside the gene matches. The CDR3 extends over 15 amino acids. The CDR3 nucleotides are TGTGCCAGCAGCGACACCGGGACAGGCAGACACGAGCAGTACTTC. Protein product: CASSDTGTGRHEQYF.

This chain joins TRBV4-2 and TRBJ2-3; 8 bases fit TRBD2. Germline V gene sequence: CDR1 LGHNA, CDR2 YNFKEQ. The CDR3 sequence is 16 residues long. The trim removed 0 bases at V and 1 base at J, leaving 3 bases unmatched. This CDR3 is CASSQDSTSGTDTQYF. CDR3 in DNA: TGTGCCAGCAGCCAAGATTCGACTAGCGGCACAGATACGCAGTATTTT.

The chain recombines TRBV3-1 with TRBJ2-5; 7 nucleotides line up with TRBD2. Germline V gene lookup returns CDR1 LGHDT and CDR2 YNNKEL (reference sequence). After removal of 2 bases from V and 3 bases from J, the junction contained 6 bases not matched to a gene. This CDR3 is built from 15 residues. CDR3 in DNA: TGTGCCAGCAGCCAACCTCTGGCGGGAGAAGAGACCCAGTACTTC. Its protein product is CASSQPLAGEETQYF.

This clonotype was counted many times. J is TRBJ2-1 and V is TRBV28; the match to TRBD2 covers 9 bases. The CDR3 consists of 15 residues. Germline CDR1 and CDR2: MDHEN and SYDVKM. Trimming cost V 7 bases and J 7 bases; bases outside gene matches: 11. This chain's CDR3 is CASTAGEAGGNEQFF. As DNA, the CDR3 is TGTGCCAGCACCGCTGGGGAAGCGGGAGGAAATGAGCAGTTCTTC.

This clonotype appeared many times. V is TRBV7-2 and J is TRBJ2-7; TRBD2 is a possible D gene (7 bases). Trimming stripped 5 bases from V and 5 bases from J, with 19 bases between. There are 15 residues in the CDR3. CDR1 is SGHTA and CDR2 is FQGNSA in the germline V gene. Written as DNA, the CDR3 is TGTGCCAGCAGCCCCCCAGGGGTAGCGGGCCACGAGCAGTACTTC. It yields the protein CASSPPGVAGHEQYF. Drawing the rest from reference TRBV7-2 and TRBJ2-7, the complete variable domain is GAGVSQSPSNKVTEKGKDVELRCDPISGHTALYWYRQSLGQGLEFLIYFQGNSAPDKSGLPSDRFSAERTGGSVSTLTIQRTQQEDSAVYLCASSPPGVAGHEQYFGPGTRLTVT.

In regard to this clonotype: Relative to the germline gene, one junction end is altered; a read error may explain this. The rearrangement links TRBV7-8 to TRBJ2-6; either TRBD1 or TRBD2 may supply D (5 bases each). Germline V gene lookup returns CDR1 SGHVS and CDR2 FQNEAQ. CDR3 size: 16 residues. CDR3 amino acids: CASSLVRLVGANILTF. The DNA for the CDR3 is TGTGCCAGCAGCTTAGTCCGATTAGTCGGGGCCAACATCCTGACTTTC.

This clonotype was seen more than once but under ten times. The V gene is TRBV30, the J gene TRBJ2-7, with D perhaps TRBD1 (5 bases). Germline assignment: CDR1 GTSNPN and CDR2 SVGIG (reference sequence). The germline V and J ends were trimmed by 2 bases and 0 bases, with 14 bases remaining between them. The CDR3 sequence is 15 residues long. The DNA of the CDR3 is TGTGCCTGGAGTTCCTGGACACAATACTCCTACGAGCAGTACTTC. It codes for CAWSSWTQYSYEQYF.

The V gene is TRBV5-5, the J gene TRBJ2-3; D possibly corresponds to TRBD1 (6 bases). With 1 base removed from V and 3 bases from J, the gap between germline ends came to 15 bases. The germline CDR1 and CDR2 sequences are SGHKS and YYEKEE (reference sequence). The CDR3 spans 16 residues. The CDR3 here is CASSLQGLINTDTQYF. CDR3 DNA sequence: TGTGCCAGCAGCTTGCAGGGGCTCATTAATACAGATACGCAGTATTTT.

The CDR3: CASCCEGGSSYEQYF. For the CDR3, the DNA is TGCGCCAGCTGCTGTGAGGGGGGGAGCTCCTACGAGCAGTACTTC. The rearrangement links TRBV5-1 to TRBJ2-7; possible D gene TRBD2, 7 bases. There are 15 residues in the CDR3. CDR1 and CDR2 (germline): SGHRS, YFSETQ. Trimming took off 7 bases at V and 0 bases at J, with 17 bases between the two ends.

The chain recombines TRBV19 with TRBJ2-5; 7 nucleotides align to TRBD1. Looked up from germline, CDR1 is LNHDA and CDR2 is SQIVND (reference sequence). V trimming: 3 bases; J trimming: 1 base; junction bases outside the gene matches: 17. The CDR3 runs 19 residues. The CDR3 spells CASSIRGVLGTAIQETQYF. As DNA, the CDR3 is TGTGCCAGTAGTATCCGGGGTGTACTTGGGACAGCAATCCAAGAGACCCAGTACTTC. The whole variable domain, remainder taken from reference TRBV19 and TRBJ2-5, is DGGITQSPKYLFRKEGQNVTLSCEQNLNHDAMYWYRQDPGQGLRLIYYSQIVNDFQKGDIAEGYSVSREKKESFPLTVTSAQKNPTAFYLCASSIRGVLGTAIQETQYFGPGTRLLVL.

In this sample, this clonotype turned up many times. The V gene is TRBV3-1, the J gene TRBJ2-1; D remains unclear. Germline values: CDR1 LGHDT, CDR2 YNNKEL (reference sequence). This CDR3 contains 13 residues. V dropped 4 bases and J dropped 7 bases, with 11 bases sitting between them. The CDR3 sequence: CASSPRDGNEQFF. The CDR3 region has the DNA TGTGCCAGCAGCCCTCGAGATGGAAATGAGCAGTTCTTC.

This clonotype was counted at least ten times. The chain links TRBV6-1 to TRBJ1-1, with a possible D match to TRBD1 (6 bases). Trimming left V 9 bases short and J 2 bases short, with 10 bases between. CDR3 size: 12 residues. Germline V lookup: CDR1 MNHNS, CDR2 SASEGT. CDR3 sequence (DNA): TGTGCCAGTGTACAGGGAAACACTGAAGCTTTCTTT. This encodes CASVQGNTEAFF.

The genes are TRBV5-1 and TRBJ2-6, with D unresolved. Germline V gene lookup returns CDR1 SGHRS and CDR2 YFSETQ. V shed 0 bases and J shed 6 bases, with 7 bases lying between them. This CDR3 has 14 residues. CDR3 sequence: CASSLALEANVLTF. The CDR3, as DNA: TGCGCCAGCAGCTTGGCACTTGAGGCCAACGTCCTGACTTTC. The full variable domain, with the rest looked up from reference TRBV5-1 and TRBJ2-6, is KAGVTQTPRYLIKTRGQQVTLSCSPISGHRSVSWYQQTPGQGLQFLFEYFSETQRNKGNFPGRFSGRQFSNSRSEMNVSTLELGDSALYLCASSLALEANVLTFGAGSRLTVL.

The chain links TRBV6-2 or TRBV6-3 to TRBJ1-5, with 8 positions matching TRBD1. Trimming took 0 bases from V and 6 from J; bases not matched to a gene: 4. The length of the CDR3 is 15 residues. In germline, CDR1 is MNHEY, CDR2 SVGEGT. The CDR3 region has the DNA TGTGCCAGCAGTTACTCAGGACAGGGCGCTCAGCCCCAGCATTTT. This encodes CASSYSGQGAQPQHF.

This clonotype was picked up many times. The chain uses TRBV3-1 and TRBJ2-3, with 14 positions matching TRBD2. The CDR3 covers 15 residues. Looked up from germline, CDR1 is LGHDT and CDR2 is YNNKEL (reference sequence). The V gene end was trimmed by 3 bases and the J gene end by 11 bases; junction bases not matched to a gene: 7. The CDR3 bases are TGTGCCAGCAGCCAGGGGACTAGCGGGAGAATAAGGCAGTATTTT. This encodes CASSQGTSGRIRQYF.

This clonotype was detected many times. V is TRBV5-1 and J is TRBJ2-7; 7 bases are shared with TRBD1. The CDR3 length is 14 residues. The V and J ends lost 4 bases and 4 bases, in that order; junction bases with no gene match: 8. The V gene's germline CDR1 is SGHRS and CDR2 YFSETQ. The CDR3 here is CASSPDRVRYEQYF. The CDR3, as DNA: TGCGCCAGCAGCCCAGACAGGGTCCGGTACGAGCAGTACTTC.

A few counts support this clonotype. The chain carries TRBV12-3 or TRBV12-4 and TRBJ2-3; D gene ambiguous. Trimming shortened V by 5 bases and J by 2 bases, and 14 bases separated the two germline ends. This CDR3 region has 15 residues. The CDR3 nucleotides are TGTGCCAGCAGTAAGGACCCAGGCAACACAGATACGCAGTATTTT. This encodes CASSKDPGNTDTQYF.

The chain employs TRBV6-5 and TRBJ2-1; TRBD2 aligns across 7 bases. J was trimmed by 5 bases and V by 4 bases; bases with no gene match: 8. In germline, CDR1 is MNHEY, CDR2 SVGAGI. The CDR3 spans 15 residues. The CDR3 bases are TGTGCCAGCAGTTGGGTCGGCGGGAGAAACAATGAGCAGTTCTTC. Translating gives CASSWVGGRNNEQFF.